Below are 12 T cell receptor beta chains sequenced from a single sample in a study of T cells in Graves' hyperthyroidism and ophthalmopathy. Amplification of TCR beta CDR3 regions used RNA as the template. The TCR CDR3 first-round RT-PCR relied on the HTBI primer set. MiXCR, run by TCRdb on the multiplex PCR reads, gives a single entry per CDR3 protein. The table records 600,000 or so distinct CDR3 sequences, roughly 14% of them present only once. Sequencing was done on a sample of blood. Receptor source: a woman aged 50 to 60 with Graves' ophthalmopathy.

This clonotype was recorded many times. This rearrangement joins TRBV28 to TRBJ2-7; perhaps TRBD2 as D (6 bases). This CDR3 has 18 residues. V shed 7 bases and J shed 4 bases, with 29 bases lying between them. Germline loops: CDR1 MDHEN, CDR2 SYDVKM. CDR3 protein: CASTSHGGTGPHGYEQYF. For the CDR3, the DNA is TGTGCCAGCACCTCTCACGGGGGTACAGGCCCCCATGGTTACGAGCAGTACTTC.

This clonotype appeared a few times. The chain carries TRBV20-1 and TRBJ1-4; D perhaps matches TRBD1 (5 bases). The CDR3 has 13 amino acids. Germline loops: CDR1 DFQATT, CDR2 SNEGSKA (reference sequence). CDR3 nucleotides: TGCAGGGACACCAGGATCTTTAATGAAAAACTGTTTTTT. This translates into CRDTRIFNEKLFF.

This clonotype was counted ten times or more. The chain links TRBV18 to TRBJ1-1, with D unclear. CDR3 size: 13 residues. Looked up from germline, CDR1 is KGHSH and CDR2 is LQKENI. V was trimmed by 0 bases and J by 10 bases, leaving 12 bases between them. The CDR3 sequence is CASSPPGDETAFF. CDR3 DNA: TGTGCCAGCTCACCACCAGGTGATGAAACAGCTTTCTTT.

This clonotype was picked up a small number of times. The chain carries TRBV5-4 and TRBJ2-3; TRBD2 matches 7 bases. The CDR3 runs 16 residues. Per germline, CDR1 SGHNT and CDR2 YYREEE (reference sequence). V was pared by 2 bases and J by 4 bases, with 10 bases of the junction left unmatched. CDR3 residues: CASSFGPGGGSDTQYF. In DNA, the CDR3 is TGTGCCAGCAGCTTTGGACCGGGGGGTGGCTCAGATACGCAGTATTTT.

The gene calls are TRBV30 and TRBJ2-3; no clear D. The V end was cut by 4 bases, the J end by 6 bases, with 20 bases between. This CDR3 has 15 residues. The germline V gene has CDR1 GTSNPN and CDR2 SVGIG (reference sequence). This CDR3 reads CAWTHTISGWDTQYF. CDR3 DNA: TGTGCCTGGACGCATACTATCAGTGGGTGGGATACGCAGTATTTT.

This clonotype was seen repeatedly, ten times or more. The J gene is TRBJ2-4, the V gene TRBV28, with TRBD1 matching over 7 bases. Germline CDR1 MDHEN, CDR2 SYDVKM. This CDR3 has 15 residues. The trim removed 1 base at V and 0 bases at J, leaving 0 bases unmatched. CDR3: CASSLYRGAKNIQYF. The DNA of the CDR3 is TGTGCCAGCAGTTTATACAGGGGAGCCAAAAACATTCAGTACTTC.

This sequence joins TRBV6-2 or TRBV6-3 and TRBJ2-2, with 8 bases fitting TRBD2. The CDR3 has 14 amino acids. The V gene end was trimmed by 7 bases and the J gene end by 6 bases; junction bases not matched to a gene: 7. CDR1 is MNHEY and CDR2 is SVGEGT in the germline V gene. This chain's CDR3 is CASILGGGSGELFF. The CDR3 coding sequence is TGTGCCAGCATCCTCGGGGGGGGCTCCGGGGAGCTGTTTTTT.

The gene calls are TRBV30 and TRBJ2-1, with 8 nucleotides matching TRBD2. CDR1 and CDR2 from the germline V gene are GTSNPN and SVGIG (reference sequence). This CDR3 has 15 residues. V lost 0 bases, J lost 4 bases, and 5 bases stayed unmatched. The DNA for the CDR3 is TGTGCCTGGAGTGTACGAGCGGGAGTTTACAATGAGCAGTTCTTC. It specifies CAWSVRAGVYNEQFF.

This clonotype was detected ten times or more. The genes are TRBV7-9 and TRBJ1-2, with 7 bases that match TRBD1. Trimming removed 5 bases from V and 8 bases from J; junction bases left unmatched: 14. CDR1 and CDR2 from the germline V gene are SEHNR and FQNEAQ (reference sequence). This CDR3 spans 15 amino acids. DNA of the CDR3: TGTGCCAGCAGCGTCCCGGGACAGACGACGTACGGCTACACCTTC. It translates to CASSVPGQTTYGYTF. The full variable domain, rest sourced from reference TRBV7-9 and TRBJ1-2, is DTGVSQNPRHKITKRGQNVTFRCDPISEHNRLYWYRQTLGQGPEFLTYFQNEAQLEKSRLLSDRFSAERPKGSFSTLEIQRTEQGDSAMYLCASSVPGQTTYGYTFGSGTRLTVV.

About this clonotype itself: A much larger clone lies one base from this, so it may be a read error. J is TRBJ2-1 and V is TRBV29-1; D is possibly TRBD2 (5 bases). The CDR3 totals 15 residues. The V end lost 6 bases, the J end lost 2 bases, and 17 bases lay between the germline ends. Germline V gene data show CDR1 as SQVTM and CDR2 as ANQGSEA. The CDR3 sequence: CSVTIARRTYNEQFF. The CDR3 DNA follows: TGCAGCGTCACCATAGCGAGAAGGACCTACAATGAGCAGTTCTTC.

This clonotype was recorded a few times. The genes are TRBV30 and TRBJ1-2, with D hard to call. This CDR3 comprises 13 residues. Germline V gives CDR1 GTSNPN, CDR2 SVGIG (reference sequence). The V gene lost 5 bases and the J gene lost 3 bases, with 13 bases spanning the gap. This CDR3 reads CAWSLEGDYGYTF. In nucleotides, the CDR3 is TGTGCCTGGTCATTGGAGGGCGACTATGGCTACACCTTC.

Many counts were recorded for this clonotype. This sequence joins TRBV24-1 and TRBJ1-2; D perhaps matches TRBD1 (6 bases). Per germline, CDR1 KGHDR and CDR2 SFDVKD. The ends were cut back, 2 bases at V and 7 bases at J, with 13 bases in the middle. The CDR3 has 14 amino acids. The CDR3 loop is CATSDSRGHGGYTF. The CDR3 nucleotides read TGTGCCACCAGTGATTCCCGGGGGCATGGTGGCTACACCTTC.